This T cell receptor beta chain comes out of a study of post-analysis software for immune sequencing data (dated by TCRdb to about 2015). Some background on the complete study: The recorded disease courses included relapsing-remitting, secondary progressive and progressive-relapsing multiple sclerosis, and some patients had no subtype annotation. The multiple sclerosis patient repertoires were compared with roughly twelve previously published healthy control repertoires from donors aged roughly 6 to 25 years. A subset of samples was prepared in parallel using single-end sample barcoding, then pooled and co-amplified after Illumina adapter ligation.

TCR beta repertoires were profiled from peripheral blood of over 10 young patients with multiple sclerosis to demonstrate the VDJtools post-analysis software. The multiple sclerosis patients were children and adolescents between roughly 6 and 16 years of age. Broader findings and caveats from the paper: Strong co-clustering of samples prepared in the same batch was shown by direct clustering with F measure, prompting a batch-effect correction. Compared with controls, multiple sclerosis patients had significantly lower normalized Chao1 diversity, a finding suggesting substantial peripheral T-cell clonal expansion. Roughly 5 TRBV segments, including TRBV5-6, TRBV5-1 and TRBV20-1, were significantly more frequent in patients than controls. The control group was slightly older than the multiple sclerosis patient group.

Concerning this clonotype: No antigen is known for it. At one boundary the junction diverges from the germline segment, which might be a read error.

Library prep was done by PCR. Reads for this sample came from an Illumina HiSeq 2500. To reduce PCR and sequencing biases, unique molecular identifiers were incorporated into the TCR beta cDNA libraries. Per 1 to 10 million input T cells, roughly 0.5 million cDNA molecules were obtained, such that each molecule approximated one T cell. Patient libraries were prepared and sequenced with the same protocol used for the earlier healthy control dataset. Within a given batch, samples were prepared together, multiplexed and sequenced on the same HiSeq lane. Under the source paper's analysis protocol: MIGEC handled the raw barcoded reads, throwing out single-read molecular identifier groups before consensus assembly and CDR3 extraction. VDJtools was used for post-analysis of the clonotype tables, and diversity was normalized by down-sampling every dataset to the size of the smallest sample. Repertoire overlap clustering matched CDR3 amino acid but not nucleotide sequences to correct batch-related cross-sample contamination. The public reads were quality trimmed at Q25 with fastp and then assembled into clones with MiXCR by TCRdb, keeping productive beta chains. CDR3 protein sequences are deduplicated, and each keeps its most common genes and DNA. TCRdb's processing, not the authors', yielded these V and J calls. The sample table lists approximately 770,000 distinct CDR3 sequences, 46% of them with a count of one. The biggest ten clones account for roughly 4.4% of the sample.

Spanning cysteine to phenylalanine, the CDR3 consists of 16 amino acids. Only the CDR3 part of the read is kept: 48 bases, read in frame from the first base. The germline V gene (reference sequence) yields DFQATT for CDR1 and SNEGSKA for CDR2. The sequence is built from TRBV20-1 and TRBJ2-3; the D gene could be either TRBD1 or TRBD2, each agreeing at 5 bases. This receptor was identified in a girl under 18 with multiple sclerosis. The sequenced sample was blood. The sequenced DNA is TGCAGTGCGAGAGGGACGGACGCACCCAGCACAGATACGCAGTATTTT. Its coded protein is CSARGTDAPSTDTQYF.